This T cell receptor beta chain came from a study of shared clonotypes between healthy human individuals. Profiled with immunoSEQ multiplex PCR; TCRdb holds only in-frame clones, not every one. Of some 480,000 clones detected, 70% to 85% appear once; the ten largest clones hold about an eighth. The material sequenced was PBMCs. The TCR was taken from a woman aged 40 to 50 in good health. Some clones in this sample may be carry-over from other donors' samples.

The CDR3 sequence is CASSSRQGAEEKLFF. The CDR3 DNA follows: TGTGCCAGCAGTTCTCGACAGGGGGCAGAGGAAAAACTGTTTTTT. This chain connects TRBV28 to TRBJ1-4; 10 bases map to TRBD1. Germline V gene lookup returns CDR1 MDHEN and CDR2 SYDVKM. V shed 4 bases and J 8 bases; nucleotides not matched to a gene: 7. The CDR3 contains 15 residues.